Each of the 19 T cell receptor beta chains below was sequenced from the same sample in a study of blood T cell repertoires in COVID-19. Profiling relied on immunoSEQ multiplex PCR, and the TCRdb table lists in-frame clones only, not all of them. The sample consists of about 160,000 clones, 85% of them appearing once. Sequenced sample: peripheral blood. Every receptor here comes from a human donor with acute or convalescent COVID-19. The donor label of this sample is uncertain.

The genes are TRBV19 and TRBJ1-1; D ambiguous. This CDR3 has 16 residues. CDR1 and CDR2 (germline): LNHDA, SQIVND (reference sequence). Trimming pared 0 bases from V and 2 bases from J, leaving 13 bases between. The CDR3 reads CASSIDRAASNTEAFF. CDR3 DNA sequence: TGTGCCAGTAGTATAGATCGCGCGGCATCCAACACTGAAGCTTTCTTT.

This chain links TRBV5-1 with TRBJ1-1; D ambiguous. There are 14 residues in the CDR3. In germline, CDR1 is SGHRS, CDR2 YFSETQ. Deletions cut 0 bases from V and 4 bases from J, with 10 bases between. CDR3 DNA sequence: TGCGCCAGCAGCTTGGTGGTGGGGAGCACTGAAGCTTTCTTT. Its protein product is CASSLVVGSTEAFF.

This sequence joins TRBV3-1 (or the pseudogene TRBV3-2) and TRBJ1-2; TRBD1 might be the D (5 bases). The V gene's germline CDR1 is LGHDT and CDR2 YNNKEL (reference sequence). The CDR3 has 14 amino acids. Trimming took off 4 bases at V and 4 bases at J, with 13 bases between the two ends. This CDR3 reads CASSRQSQTYGYTF. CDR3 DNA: TGTGCCAGCAGCCGACAGAGTCAGACCTATGGCTACACCTTC.

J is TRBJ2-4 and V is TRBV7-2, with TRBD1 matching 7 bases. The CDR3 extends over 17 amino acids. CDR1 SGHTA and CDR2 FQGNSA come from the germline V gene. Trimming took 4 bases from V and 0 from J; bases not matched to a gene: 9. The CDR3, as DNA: TGTGCCAGCAGCTCCGACAGGGCGAGGATAGCCAAAAACATTCAGTACTTC. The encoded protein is CASSSDRARIAKNIQYF.

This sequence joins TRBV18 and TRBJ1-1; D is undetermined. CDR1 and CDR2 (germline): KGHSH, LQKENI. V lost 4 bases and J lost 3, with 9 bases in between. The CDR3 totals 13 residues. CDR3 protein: CASSLDIYTEAFF. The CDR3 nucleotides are TGTGCCAGCTCACTAGACATCTACACTGAAGCTTTCTTT.

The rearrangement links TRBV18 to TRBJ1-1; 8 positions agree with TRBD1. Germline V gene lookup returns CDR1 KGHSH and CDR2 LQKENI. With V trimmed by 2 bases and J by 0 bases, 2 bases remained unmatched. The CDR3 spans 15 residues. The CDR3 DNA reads TGTGCCAGCTCACCAAGGACAGGGCTGAACACTGAAGCTTTCTTT. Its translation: CASSPRTGLNTEAFF.

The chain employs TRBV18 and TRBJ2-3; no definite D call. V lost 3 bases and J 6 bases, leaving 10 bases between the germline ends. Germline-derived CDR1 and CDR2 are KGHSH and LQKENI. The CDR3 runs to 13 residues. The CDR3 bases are TGTGCCAGCTCACCCGAGATTTTCGATACGCAGTATTTT. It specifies CASSPEIFDTQYF.

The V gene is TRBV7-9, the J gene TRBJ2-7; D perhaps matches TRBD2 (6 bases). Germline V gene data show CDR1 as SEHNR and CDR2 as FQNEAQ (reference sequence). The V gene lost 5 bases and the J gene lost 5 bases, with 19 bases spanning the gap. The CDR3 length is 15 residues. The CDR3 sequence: CASSPGLKVVDEQYF. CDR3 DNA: TGTGCCAGCAGCCCGGGACTTAAAGTAGTAGACGAGCAGTACTTC.

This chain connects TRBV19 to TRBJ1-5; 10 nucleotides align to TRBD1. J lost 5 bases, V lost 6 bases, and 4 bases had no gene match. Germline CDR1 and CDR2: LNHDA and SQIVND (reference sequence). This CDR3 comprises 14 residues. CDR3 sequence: CASRGTGVDQPQHF. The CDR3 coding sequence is TGTGCCAGTAGAGGGACAGGGGTAGATCAGCCCCAGCATTTT.

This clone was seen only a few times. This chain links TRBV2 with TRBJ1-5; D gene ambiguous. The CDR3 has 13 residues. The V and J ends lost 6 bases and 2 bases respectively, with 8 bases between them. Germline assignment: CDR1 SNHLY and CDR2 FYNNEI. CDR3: CASRFQGNQPQHF. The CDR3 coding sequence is TGTGCCAGCAGATTTCAGGGCAATCAGCCCCAGCATTTT. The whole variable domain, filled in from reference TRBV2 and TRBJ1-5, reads EPEVTQTPSHQVTQMGQEVILRCVPISNHLYFYWYRQILGQKVEFLVSFYNNEISEKSEIFDDQFSVERPDGSNFTLKIRSTKLEDSAMYFCASRFQGNQPQHFGDGTRLSIL.

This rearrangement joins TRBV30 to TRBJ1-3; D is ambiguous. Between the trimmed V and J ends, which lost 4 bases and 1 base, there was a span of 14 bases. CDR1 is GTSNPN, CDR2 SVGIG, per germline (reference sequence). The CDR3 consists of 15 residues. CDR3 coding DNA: TGTGCCTGGACCCGTTGGGCAGGTTCTGGAAACACCATATATTTT. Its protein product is CAWTRWAGSGNTIYF.

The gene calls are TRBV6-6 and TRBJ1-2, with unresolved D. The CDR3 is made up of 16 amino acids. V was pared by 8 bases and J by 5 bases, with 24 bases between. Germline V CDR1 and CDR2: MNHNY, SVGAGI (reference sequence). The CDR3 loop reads CASQGREPEGWYGYTF. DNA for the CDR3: TGTGCCAGCCAAGGTCGGGAGCCTGAAGGATGGTATGGCTACACCTTC.

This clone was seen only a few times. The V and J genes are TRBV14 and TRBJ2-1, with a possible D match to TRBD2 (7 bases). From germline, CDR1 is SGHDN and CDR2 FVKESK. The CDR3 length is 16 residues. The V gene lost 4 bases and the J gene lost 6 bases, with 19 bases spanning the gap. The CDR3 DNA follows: TGTGCCAGCAGCCCACAAGGGGGGGGCCTTAGCAATGAGCAGTTCTTC. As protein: CASSPQGGGLSNEQFF.

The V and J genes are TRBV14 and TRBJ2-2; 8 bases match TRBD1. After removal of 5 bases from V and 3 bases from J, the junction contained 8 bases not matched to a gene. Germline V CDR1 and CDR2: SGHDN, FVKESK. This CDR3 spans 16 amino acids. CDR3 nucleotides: TGTGCCAGCAGCAAACGGACAGGGAGATACACCGGGGAGCTGTTTTTT. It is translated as CASSKRTGRYTGELFF.

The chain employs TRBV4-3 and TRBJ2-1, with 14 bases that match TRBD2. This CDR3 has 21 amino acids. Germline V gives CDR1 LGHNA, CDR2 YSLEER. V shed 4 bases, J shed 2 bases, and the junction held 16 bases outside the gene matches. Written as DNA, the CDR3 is TGCGCCAGCAGCCCCGGGACTAGCGGGGGCGCCGGTAGGATCCCCTACAATGAGCAGTTCTTC. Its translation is CASSPGTSGGAGRIPYNEQFF.

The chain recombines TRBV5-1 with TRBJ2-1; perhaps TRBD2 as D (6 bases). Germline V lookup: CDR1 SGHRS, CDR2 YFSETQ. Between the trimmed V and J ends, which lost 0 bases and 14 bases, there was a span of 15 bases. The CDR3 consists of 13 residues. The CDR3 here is CASSLDPGDAKFF. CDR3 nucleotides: TGCGCCAGCAGCTTGGATCCGGGGGATGCAAAGTTCTTC.

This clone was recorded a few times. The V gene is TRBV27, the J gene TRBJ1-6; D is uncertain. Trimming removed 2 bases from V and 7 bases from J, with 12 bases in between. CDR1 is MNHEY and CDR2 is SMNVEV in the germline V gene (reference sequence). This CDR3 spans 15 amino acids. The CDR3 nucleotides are TGTGCCAGCAGTTTAATAAAACGGGGAAATTCACCCCTCCACTTT. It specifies CASSLIKRGNSPLHF.

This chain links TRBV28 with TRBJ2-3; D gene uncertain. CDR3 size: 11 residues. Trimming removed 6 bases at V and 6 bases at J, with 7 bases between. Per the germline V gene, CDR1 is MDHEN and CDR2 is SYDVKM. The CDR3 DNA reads TGTGCCAGCAGATCCGGGGATACGCAGTATTTT. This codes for CASRSGDTQYF.

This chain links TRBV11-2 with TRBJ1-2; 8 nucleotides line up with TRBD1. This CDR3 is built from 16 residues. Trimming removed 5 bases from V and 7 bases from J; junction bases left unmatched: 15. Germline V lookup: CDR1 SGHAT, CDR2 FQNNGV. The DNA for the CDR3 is TGTGCCAGCAGCATCTTGCCGGGACAGGCTGCGGGTGGCTACACCTTC. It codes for CASSILPGQAAGGYTF.